This T cell receptor (beta chain) was recovered during a study of cytomegalovirus exposure and HLA in healthy donors. PCR primers comprised 60 Vbeta and 13 Jbeta primers. Generated by immunoSEQ multiplex PCR, the TCRdb table keeps only in-frame clones and is missing some. The sample includes approximately 150,000 clones, roughly 80% of them seen just once. This CDR3 region has 14 residues. Trimming shortened V by 8 bases and J by 4 bases, and 17 bases separated the two germline ends. Germline V gives CDR1 SGHTA, CDR2 FQGTGA. In the case of this clone: What it recognizes is unknown.

Study-level points and caveats: Most TCR sequences proved rare, with some public TCRs found in many donors.

This TCR derives from a man between 40 and 49 years old in good health and CMV-seronegative. The sequenced material came from PBMCs. J is TRBJ1-1 and V is TRBV7-3, with D possibly TRBD1 on 5 matching bases. The CDR3 bases are TGTGCCAGCGCTCCTGGAGGGGTCCTCACTGAAGCTTTCTTT. Translating it yields CASAPGGVLTEAFF.